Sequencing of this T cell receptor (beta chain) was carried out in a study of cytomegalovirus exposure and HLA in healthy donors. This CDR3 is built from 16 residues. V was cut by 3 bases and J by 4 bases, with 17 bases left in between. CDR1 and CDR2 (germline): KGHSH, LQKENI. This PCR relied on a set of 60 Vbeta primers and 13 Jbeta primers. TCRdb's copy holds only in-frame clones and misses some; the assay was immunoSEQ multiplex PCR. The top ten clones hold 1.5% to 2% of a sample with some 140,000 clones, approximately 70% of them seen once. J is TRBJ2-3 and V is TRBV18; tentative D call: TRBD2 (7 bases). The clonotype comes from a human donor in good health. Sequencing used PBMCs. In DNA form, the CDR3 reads TGTGCCAGCTCACCTGGGGGCGGCGGGAGTTCAGATACGCAGTATTTT. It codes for CASSPGGGGSSDTQYF.